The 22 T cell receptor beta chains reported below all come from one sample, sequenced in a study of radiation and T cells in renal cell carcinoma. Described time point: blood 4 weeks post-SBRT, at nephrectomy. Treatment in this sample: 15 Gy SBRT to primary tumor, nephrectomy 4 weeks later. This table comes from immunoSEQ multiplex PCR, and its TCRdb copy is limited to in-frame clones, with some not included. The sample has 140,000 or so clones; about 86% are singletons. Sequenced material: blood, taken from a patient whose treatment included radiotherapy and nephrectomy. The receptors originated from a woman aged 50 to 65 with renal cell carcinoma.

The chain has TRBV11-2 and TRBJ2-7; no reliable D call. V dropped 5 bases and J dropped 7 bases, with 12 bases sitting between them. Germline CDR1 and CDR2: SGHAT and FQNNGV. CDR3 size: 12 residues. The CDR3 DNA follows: TGTGCCAGCAGCCCAGTAGGTGGGGAGCAGTACTTC. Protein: CASSPVGGEQYF.

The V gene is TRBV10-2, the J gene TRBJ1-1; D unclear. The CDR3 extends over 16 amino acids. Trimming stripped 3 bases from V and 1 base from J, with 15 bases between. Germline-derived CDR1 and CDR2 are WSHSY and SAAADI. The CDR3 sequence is CASSDPGTTPNTEAFF. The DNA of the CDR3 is TGCGCCAGCAGTGATCCGGGAACTACTCCGAACACTGAAGCTTTCTTT.

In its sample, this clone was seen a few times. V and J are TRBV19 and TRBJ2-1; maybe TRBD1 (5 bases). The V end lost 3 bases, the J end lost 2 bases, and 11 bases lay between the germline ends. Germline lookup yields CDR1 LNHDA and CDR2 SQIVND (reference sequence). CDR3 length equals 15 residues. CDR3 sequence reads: CASSMGLSAYNEQFF. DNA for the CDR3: TGTGCCAGTAGTATGGGGCTAAGTGCCTACAATGAGCAGTTCTTC.

In nucleotides, the CDR3 is TGTGCCTGGGCCAGAACCCCAGCGGGGGGCACAGATACGCAGTATTTT. It codes for CAWARTPAGGTDTQYF. This chain joins TRBV30 and TRBJ2-3; the match to TRBD2 covers 8 bases. The CDR3 is 16 residues long. Trimming took 5 bases from V and 1 from J; bases not matched to a gene: 11. The germline CDR1 and CDR2 sequences are GTSNPN and SVGIG (reference sequence).

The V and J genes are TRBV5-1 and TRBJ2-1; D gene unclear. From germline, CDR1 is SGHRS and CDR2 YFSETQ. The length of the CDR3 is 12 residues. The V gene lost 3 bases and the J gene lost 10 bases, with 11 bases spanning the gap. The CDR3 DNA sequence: TGCGCCAGCAGCTCCACTGGGCGAGAGCAGTTCTTC. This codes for CASSSTGREQFF.

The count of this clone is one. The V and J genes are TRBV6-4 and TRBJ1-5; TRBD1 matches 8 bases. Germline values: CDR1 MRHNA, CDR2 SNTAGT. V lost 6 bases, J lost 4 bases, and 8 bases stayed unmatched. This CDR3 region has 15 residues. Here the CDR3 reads CASSRSGGWNQPQHF. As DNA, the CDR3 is TGTGCCAGCAGCAGATCAGGGGGCTGGAATCAGCCCCAGCATTTT.

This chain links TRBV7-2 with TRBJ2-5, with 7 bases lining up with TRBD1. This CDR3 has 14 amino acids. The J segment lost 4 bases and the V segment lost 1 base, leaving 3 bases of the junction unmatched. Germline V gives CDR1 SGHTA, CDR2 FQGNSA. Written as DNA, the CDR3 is TGTGCCAGCAGCTTAGGTTCAGGGGGAGAGACCCAGTACTTC. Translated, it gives CASSLGSGGETQYF.

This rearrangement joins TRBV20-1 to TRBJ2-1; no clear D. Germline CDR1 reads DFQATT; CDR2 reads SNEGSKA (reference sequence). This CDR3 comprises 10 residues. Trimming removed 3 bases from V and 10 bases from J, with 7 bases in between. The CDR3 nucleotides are TGCAGTGCTAGGGCCGGGGAGCAGTTCTTC. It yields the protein CSARAGEQFF.

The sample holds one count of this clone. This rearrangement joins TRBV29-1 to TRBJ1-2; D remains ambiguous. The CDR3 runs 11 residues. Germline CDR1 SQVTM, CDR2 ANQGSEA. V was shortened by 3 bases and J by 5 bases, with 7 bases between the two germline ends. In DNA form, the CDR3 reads TGCAGCGTTGAGTCCAGTTATGGCTACACCTTC. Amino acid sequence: CSVESSYGYTF.

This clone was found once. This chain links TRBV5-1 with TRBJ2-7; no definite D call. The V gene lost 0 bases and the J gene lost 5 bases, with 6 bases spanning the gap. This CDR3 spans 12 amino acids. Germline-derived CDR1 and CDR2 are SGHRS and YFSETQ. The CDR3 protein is CASSLGQDEQYF. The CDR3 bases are TGCGCCAGCAGCTTGGGGCAAGACGAGCAGTACTTC.

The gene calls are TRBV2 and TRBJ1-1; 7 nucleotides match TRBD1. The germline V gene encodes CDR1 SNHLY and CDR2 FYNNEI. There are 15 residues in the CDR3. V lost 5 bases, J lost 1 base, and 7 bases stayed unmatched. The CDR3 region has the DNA TGTGCCAGCAGTTTTCCAGGGGGAGGGAACACTGAAGCTTTCTTT. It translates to CASSFPGGGNTEAFF.

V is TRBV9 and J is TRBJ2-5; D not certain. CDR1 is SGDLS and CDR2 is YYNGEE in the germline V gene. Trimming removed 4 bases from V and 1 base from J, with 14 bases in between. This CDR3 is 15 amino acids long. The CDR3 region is CASSRAGQPQETQYF. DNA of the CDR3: TGTGCCAGCAGCCGTGCCGGGCAACCCCAAGAGACCCAGTACTTC. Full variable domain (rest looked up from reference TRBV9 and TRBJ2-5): DSGVTQTPKHLITATGQRVTLRCSPRSGDLSVYWYQQSLDQGLQFLIQYYNGEERAKGNILERFSAQQFPDLHSELNLSSLELGDSALYFCASSRAGQPQETQYFGPGTRLLVL.

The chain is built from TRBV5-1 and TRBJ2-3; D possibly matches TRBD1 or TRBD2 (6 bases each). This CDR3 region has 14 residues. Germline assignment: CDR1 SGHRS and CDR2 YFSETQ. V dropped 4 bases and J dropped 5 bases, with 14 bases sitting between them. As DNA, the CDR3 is TGCGCCAGCAGCCAAGGGGGGCGCATAGATACGCAGTATTTT. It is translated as CASSQGGRIDTQYF.

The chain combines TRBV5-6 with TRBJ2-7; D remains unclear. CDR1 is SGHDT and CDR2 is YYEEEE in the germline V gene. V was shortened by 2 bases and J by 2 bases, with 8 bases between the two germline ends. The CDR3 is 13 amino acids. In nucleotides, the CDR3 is TGTGCCAGCAGCTTCCAGAGTACCTACGAGCAGTACTTC. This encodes CASSFQSTYEQYF.

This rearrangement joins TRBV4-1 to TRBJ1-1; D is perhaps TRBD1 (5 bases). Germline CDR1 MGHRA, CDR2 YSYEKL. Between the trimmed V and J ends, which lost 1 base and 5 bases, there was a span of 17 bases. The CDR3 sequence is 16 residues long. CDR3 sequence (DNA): TGCGCCAGCAGCCAAGGCAGGGTAGGTACTTGGACTGAAGCTTTCTTT. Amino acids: CASSQGRVGTWTEAFF.

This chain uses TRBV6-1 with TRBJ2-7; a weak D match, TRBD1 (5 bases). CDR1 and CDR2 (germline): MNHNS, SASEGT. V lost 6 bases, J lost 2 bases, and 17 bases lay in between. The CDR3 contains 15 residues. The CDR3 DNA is TGTGCCAGCAGGGAGATAGTTGGGGCACCCTACGAGCAGTACTTC. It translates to CASREIVGAPYEQYF.

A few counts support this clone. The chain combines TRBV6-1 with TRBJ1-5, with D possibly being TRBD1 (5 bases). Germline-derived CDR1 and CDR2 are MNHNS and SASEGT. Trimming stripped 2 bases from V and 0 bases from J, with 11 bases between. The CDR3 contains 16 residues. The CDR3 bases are TGTGCCAGCAGTGAACAGGGATGGGATAGCAATCAGCCCCAGCATTTT. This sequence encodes CASSEQGWDSNQPQHF.

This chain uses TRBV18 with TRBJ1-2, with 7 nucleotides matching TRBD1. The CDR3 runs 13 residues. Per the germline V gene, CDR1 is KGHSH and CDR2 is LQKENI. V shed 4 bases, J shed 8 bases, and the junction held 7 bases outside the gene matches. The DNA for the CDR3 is TGTGCCAGCTCACGACAGGGCTCGGAAGGCTACACCTTC. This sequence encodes CASSRQGSEGYTF.

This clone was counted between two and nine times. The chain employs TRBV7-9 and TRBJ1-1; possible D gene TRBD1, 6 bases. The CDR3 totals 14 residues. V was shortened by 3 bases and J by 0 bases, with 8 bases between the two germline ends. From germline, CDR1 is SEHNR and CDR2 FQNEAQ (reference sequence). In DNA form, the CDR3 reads TGTGCCAGCAGCTTGCAGGGGCTGAACACTGAAGCTTTCTTT. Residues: CASSLQGLNTEAFF. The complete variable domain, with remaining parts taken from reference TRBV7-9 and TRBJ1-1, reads DTGVSQNPRHKITKRGQNVTFRCDPISEHNRLYWYRQTLGQGPEFLTYFQNEAQLEKSRLLSDRFSAERPKGSFSTLEIQRTEQGDSAMYLCASSLQGLNTEAFFGQGTRLTVV.

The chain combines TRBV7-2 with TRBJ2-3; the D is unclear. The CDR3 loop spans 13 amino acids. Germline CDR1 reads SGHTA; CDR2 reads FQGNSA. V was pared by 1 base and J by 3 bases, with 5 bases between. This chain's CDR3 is CASSLVVTDTQYF. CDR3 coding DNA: TGTGCCAGCAGCTTAGTTGTAACAGATACGCAGTATTTT.

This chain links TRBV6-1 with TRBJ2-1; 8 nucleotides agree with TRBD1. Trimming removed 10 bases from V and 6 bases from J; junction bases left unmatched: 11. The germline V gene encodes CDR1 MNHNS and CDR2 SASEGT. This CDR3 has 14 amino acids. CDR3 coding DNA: TGTGCCACCTCCCGGGACAGGAAGATCAATGAGCAGTTCTTC. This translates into CATSRDRKINEQFF.

CDR3 DNA: TGTGCCAGCCTCAGGGTAGGCGAAAAACTGTTTTTT. Protein sequence: CASLRVGEKLFF. The chain carries TRBV2 and TRBJ1-4; possible D gene TRBD1, 5 bases. V was trimmed by 8 bases and J by 8 bases, leaving 12 bases between them. The CDR3 extends over 12 amino acids. Germline V gene data show CDR1 as SNHLY and CDR2 as FYNNEI.